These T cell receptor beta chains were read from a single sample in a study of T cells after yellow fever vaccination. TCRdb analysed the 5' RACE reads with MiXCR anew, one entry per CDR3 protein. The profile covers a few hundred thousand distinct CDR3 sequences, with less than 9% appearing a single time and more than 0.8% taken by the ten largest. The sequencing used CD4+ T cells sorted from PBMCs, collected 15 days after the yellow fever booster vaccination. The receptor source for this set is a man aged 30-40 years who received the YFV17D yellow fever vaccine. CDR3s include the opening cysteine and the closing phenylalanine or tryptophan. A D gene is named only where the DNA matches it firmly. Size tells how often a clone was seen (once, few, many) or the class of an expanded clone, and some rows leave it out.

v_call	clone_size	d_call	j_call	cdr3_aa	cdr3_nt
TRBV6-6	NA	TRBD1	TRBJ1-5	CATRDRSNQPQHF	TGTGCCACCCGGGACAGGTCGAATCAGCCCCAGCATTTT
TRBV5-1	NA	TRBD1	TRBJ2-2	CASSQTGAYTGELFF	TGCGCCAGCAGTCAGACAGGGGCGTACACCGGGGAGCTGTTTTTT
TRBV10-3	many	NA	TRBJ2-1	CAISLTRSDNEQFF	TGTGCCATCAGTCTGACGAGGTCGGACAATGAGCAGTTCTTC
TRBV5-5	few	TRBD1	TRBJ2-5	CASSSTASDRGETQYF	TGTGCCAGCAGCTCGACCGCCTCGGACAGGGGTGAGACCCAGTACTTC
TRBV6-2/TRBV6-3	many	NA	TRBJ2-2	CAHSWGPGELFF	TGTGCCCACTCGTGGGGCCCCGGGGAGCTGTTTTTT
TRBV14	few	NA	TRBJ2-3	CASSAYRSTDTQYF	TGTGCCAGCAGCGCCTATAGGTCGACAGATACGCAGTATTTT
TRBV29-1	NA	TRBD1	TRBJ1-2	CSVLIRDRAVGYTF	TGCAGCGTTCTCATCCGGGACAGGGCGGTTGGCTACACCTTC
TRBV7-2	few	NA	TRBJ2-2	CASSSRTVNTGELFF	TGTGCCAGCAGCTCCAGGACAGTGAACACCGGGGAGCTGTTTTTT
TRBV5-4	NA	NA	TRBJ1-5	CASNQGHHHQPQHF	TGTGCCAGCAACCAGGGACATCATCATCAGCCCCAGCATTTT
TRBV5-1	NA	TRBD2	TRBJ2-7	CSSSPGLAGEVRTYEQYF	TGCTCCAGCAGCCCGGGACTAGCGGGGGAGGTGAGGACCTACGAGCAGTACTTC
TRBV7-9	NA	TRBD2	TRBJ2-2	CASSARLAGSGELFF	TGTGCCAGCAGCGCCAGACTAGCGGGGTCCGGGGAGCTGTTTTTT
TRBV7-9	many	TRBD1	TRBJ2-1	CASSSLGGQSSYNEQFF	TGTGCCAGCAGCTCCCTAGGGGGCCAGAGCTCCTACAATGAGCAGTTCTTC
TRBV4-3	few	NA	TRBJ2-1	CASSQDRGGGGPLRQFF	TGCGCCAGCAGCCAAGATAGGGGGGGGGGCGGCCCGCTTCGGCAGTTCTTC
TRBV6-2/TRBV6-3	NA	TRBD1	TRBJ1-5	CASSWGRGSNQPQHF	TGTGCCAGCAGTTGGGGCAGGGGGAGTAATCAGCCCCAGCATTTT
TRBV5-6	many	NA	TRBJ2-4	CASSLGRGPAKNIQYF	TGTGCCAGCAGCTTGGGGAGGGGCCCAGCCAAAAACATTCAGTACTTC
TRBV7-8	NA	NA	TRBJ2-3	CASSMSRDSGTDTQYF	TGTGCCAGCAGCATGAGTCGGGACAGCGGGACAGATACGCAGTATTTT
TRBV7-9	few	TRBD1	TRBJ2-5	CASSPGALTGGETQYF	TGTGCCAGCAGCCCTGGCGCTCTGACAGGGGGTGAGACCCAGTACTTC
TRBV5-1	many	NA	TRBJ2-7	CASSLAGPPYEQYF	TGCGCCAGCAGCTTGGCGGGGCCACCCTACGAGCAGTACTTC
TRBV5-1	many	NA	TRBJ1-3	CASSSGDSGNTIYF	TGCGCCAGCAGCTCCGGGGACTCTGGAAACACCATATATTTT
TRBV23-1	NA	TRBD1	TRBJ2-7	CASSQFTLDRGREQYF	TGCGCCAGCAGTCAATTCACACTGGACAGGGGGCGCGAGCAGTACTTC
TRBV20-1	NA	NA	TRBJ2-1	CSASQGGPYNEQFF	TGCAGTGCCTCCCAGGGTGGACCCTACAATGAGCAGTTCTTC
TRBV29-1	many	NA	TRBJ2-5	CSATQGGSPQETQYF	TGCAGCGCTACACAGGGAGGTTCGCCTCAAGAGACCCAGTACTTC
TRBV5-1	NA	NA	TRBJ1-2	CASSFGDPNYGYTF	TGCGCCAGCAGCTTTGGGGATCCTAACTATGGCTACACCTTC
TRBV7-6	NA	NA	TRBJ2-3	CASSLATQGSFADTQYF	TGTGCCAGCAGCTTAGCCACACAGGGATCTTTCGCAGATACGCAGTATTTT
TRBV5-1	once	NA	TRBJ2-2	CASRRTLNTGELFF	TGCGCCAGCAGAAGGACGTTGAACACCGGGGAGCTGTTTTTT
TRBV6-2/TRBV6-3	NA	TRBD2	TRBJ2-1	CASSYVGLAGYNEQFF	TGTGCCAGCAGTTACGTTGGACTAGCGGGGTACAATGAGCAGTTCTTC
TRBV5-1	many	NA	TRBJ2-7	CASSLADEQYF	TGCGCCAGCAGCTTGGCCGACGAGCAGTACTTC
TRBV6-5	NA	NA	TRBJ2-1	CASSYSPGAVSEFF	TGTGCCAGCAGTTACAGTCCCGGAGCAGTAAGCGAGTTCTTC
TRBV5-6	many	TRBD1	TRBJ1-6	CASSGGTANSPLHF	TGTGCCAGCAGCGGGGGGACAGCCAATTCACCCCTCCACTTT
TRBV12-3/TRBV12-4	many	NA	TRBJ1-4	CASSLGDRGEKLFF	TGTGCCAGCAGTTTGGGGGATAGGGGTGAAAAACTGTTTTTT
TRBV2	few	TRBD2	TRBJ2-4	CASRAGLAGSTQYF	TGTGCCAGCAGGGCGGGACTAGCGGGCTCAACTCAGTACTTC
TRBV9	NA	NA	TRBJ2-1	CASSVGLGTYNEQFF	TGTGCCAGCAGCGTAGGTCTGGGTACCTACAATGAGCAGTTCTTC